The 27 T cell receptor beta chains in this list originate from one sample, sequenced in a study of T cell repertoires in ileal Crohn's disease (dated by TCRdb to between 2019 and 2020). The method was the immunoSEQ multiplex PCR assay. The clones in this table, taken by TCRdb from immuneACCESS, are in-frame only. Not every clone is retained; where verified, under half of the shortfall comes from an unresolved V gene, and the cause of the rest is unknown. The sample table lists roughly 15,000 clones, under 80% of them with a count of one. About a fifth of the sample is held by the ten biggest clonotypes. Input material: ileal tissue. These receptors originate from an adult with Crohn's disease.

The genes are TRBV30 and TRBJ2-7, with D maybe TRBD2 (6 bases). V lost 5 bases to trimming and J lost 3 bases, with 14 bases between them. The CDR3 is made up of 13 amino acids. Germline CDR1 GTSNPN, CDR2 SVGIG (reference sequence). CDR3 sequence: CAWRRGKGYEQYF. The CDR3 nucleotides read TGTGCCTGGCGGCGCGGGAAGGGCTACGAGCAGTACTTC.

This clone was picked up one time. The rearrangement uses TRBV7-9 and TRBJ1-1, with D unclear. The CDR3 loop spans 12 amino acids. Trimming stripped 6 bases from V and 0 bases from J, with 5 bases between. The V gene's germline CDR1 is SEHNR and CDR2 FQNEAQ (reference sequence). The CDR3 sequence is CASSLMNTEAFF. DNA for the CDR3: TGTGCCAGCAGTCTAATGAACACTGAAGCTTTCTTT. Combining the CDR3 with reference TRBV7-9 and TRBJ1-1 gives the whole variable domain DTGVSQNPRHKITKRGQNVTFRCDPISEHNRLYWYRQTLGQGPEFLTYFQNEAQLEKSRLLSDRFSAERPKGSFSTLEIQRTEQGDSAMYLCASSLMNTEAFFGQGTRLTVV.

V gene TRBV5-1 combines with J gene TRBJ2-5; 7 bases align to TRBD2. Looked up from germline, CDR1 is SGHRS and CDR2 is YFSETQ. The ends lost 9 bases at V and 2 bases at J; junction bases unmatched: 13. The CDR3 spans 15 residues. CDR3 nucleotides: TGCGCCACGCGAGATCGGGGGGATGATCAAGAGACCCAGTACTTC. Translation gives CATRDRGDDQETQYF.

This chain joins TRBV21-1 and TRBJ1-2; TRBD1, as called in the table, went unchecked against the DNA. TRBV21-1 is an annotated pseudogene. The CDR3 length is 15 residues. CDR3 region: CSNRGHPLLNYGYTF. The CDR3 DNA is TGTTCTAACCGGGGACACCCTCTCCTTAACTATGGCTACACCTTC.

CDR3 region: CASSLDSGRAPFYEQYF. The CDR3 region has the DNA TGTGCCAGCAGCTTAGACTCCGGGAGGGCTCCCTTCTACGAGCAGTACTTC. The V gene is TRBV7-6, the J gene TRBJ2-7; 8 bases fit TRBD2. With 1 base clipped from V and 3 bases from J, the junction kept 11 bases outside the gene matches. Germline CDR1 SGHVS, CDR2 FNYEAQ. The CDR3 is made up of 17 amino acids.

This sequence joins TRBV7-3 and TRBJ1-5; a weak D match, TRBD1 (6 bases). CDR3 length: 16 residues. Germline-derived CDR1 and CDR2 are SGHTA and FQGTGA. The V gene lost 4 bases and the J gene lost 3 bases, with 16 bases spanning the gap. The CDR3 DNA sequence: TGTGCCAGCAGCTATACGACAGGTTTGGCCAATCAGCCCCAGCATTTT. The encoded protein is CASSYTTGLANQPQHF.

The J gene is TRBJ2-3, the V gene TRBV7-7; 7 positions match TRBD2. The CDR3 runs to 13 residues. V lost 5 bases to trimming and J lost 2 bases; unmatched junction nucleotides: 1. In germline, CDR1 is SSHAT, CDR2 FNYEAQ (reference sequence). CDR3 nucleotides: TGTGCCAGCAGCAGGGACTACACAGATACGCAGTATTTT. Its translation is CASSRDYTDTQYF.

The V call is TRBV19, the J call TRBJ2-1, with D uncertain. V was clipped by 3 bases and J by 2 bases, with 11 bases between them. The CDR3 sequence is 15 residues long. Per germline, CDR1 LNHDA and CDR2 SQIVND (reference sequence). Here the CDR3 DNA reads TGTGCCAGTAGTATCGGTGGGCCACCCTACAATGAGCAGTTCTTC. This translates into CASSIGGPPYNEQFF.

This chain's CDR3 is CASSSGTLLNQPQHF. CDR3 DNA sequence: TGTGCCAGCAGCTCTGGGACATTACTCAATCAGCCCCAGCATTTT. The chain combines TRBV5-6 with TRBJ1-5, with D perhaps matching TRBD1 (6 bases). V was shortened by 3 bases and J by 3 bases, with 13 bases between the two germline ends. This CDR3 has 15 residues. Germline values: CDR1 SGHDT, CDR2 YYEEEE.

The chain joins TRBV30 to TRBJ1-1; perhaps TRBD1 as D (5 bases). The germline V gene encodes CDR1 GTSNPN and CDR2 SVGIG (reference sequence). Between the trimmed V and J ends, which lost 5 bases and 5 bases, there was a span of 12 bases. The CDR3 loop spans 12 amino acids. The CDR3 sequence: CAWDDRGTEAFF. The DNA for the CDR3 is TGTGCCTGGGATGATAGGGGAACTGAAGCTTTCTTT. The full variable domain, rest sourced from reference TRBV30 and TRBJ1-1, is SQTIHQWPATLVQPVGSPLSLECTVEGTSNPNLYWYRQAAGRGLQLLFYSVGIGQISSEVPQNLSASRPQDRQFILSSKKLLLSDSGFYLCAWDDRGTEAFFGQGTRLTVV.

This clone came up a few times. The V and J genes are TRBV6-4 and TRBJ2-7; D may be TRBD1 (6 bases). The CDR3 is 15 amino acids. Trimming shortened V by 4 bases and J by 0 bases, and 13 bases separated the two germline ends. CDR1 is MRHNA and CDR2 is SNTAGT in the germline V gene. CDR3 residues: CASSGDRTVSYEQYF. For the CDR3, the DNA is TGTGCCAGCAGTGGGGATAGGACAGTCTCCTACGAGCAGTACTTC.

The V gene is TRBV18, the J gene TRBJ2-7; 7 nucleotides match TRBD1. Germline CDR1 reads KGHSH; CDR2 reads LQKENI. The ends lost 3 bases at V and 0 bases at J; junction bases unmatched: 2. The CDR3 extends over 14 amino acids. The CDR3 here is CASSPDRSSYEQYF. CDR3 bases: TGTGCCAGCTCACCGGACAGGTCCTCCTACGAGCAGTACTTC.

Comment on this clone: The same CDR3 arises from other DNA sequences in this sample as well. The chain employs TRBV2 and TRBJ1-1; D ambiguous. The CDR3 covers 13 residues. Trimming removed 5 bases at V and 0 bases at J, with 7 bases between. Germline CDR1 reads SNHLY; CDR2 reads FYNNEI. This chain's CDR3 is CASSTGLNTEAFF. In DNA form, the CDR3 reads TGTGCCAGCAGTACGGGGTTGAACACTGAAGCTTTCTTT.

This sequence joins TRBV11-2 and TRBJ2-1, with 9 bases that match TRBD1. The germline V gene encodes CDR1 SGHAT and CDR2 FQNNGV. Unmatched junction bases numbered 1, after V lost 0 bases and J lost 4 bases. CDR3 length: 15 amino acids. CDR3 in amino acids: CASSLEQGAYNEQFF. The CDR3 DNA sequence: TGTGCCAGCAGCTTAGAACAGGGGGCGTACAATGAGCAGTTCTTC.

The chain employs TRBV7-2 and TRBJ2-5, with 12 bases matching TRBD2. CDR1 and CDR2 (germline): SGHTA, FQGNSA. V shed 6 bases and J 9 bases; nucleotides not matched to a gene: 11. The CDR3 is 15 amino acids. The CDR3 loop is CASSPSSGGGKAQYF. The CDR3 coding sequence is TGTGCCAGCAGTCCATCTAGCGGGGGGGGAAAAGCCCAGTACTTC.

The chain joins TRBV6-5 to TRBJ1-1; 7 bases match TRBD1. This CDR3 comprises 14 residues. With 6 bases clipped from V and 0 bases from J, the junction kept 4 bases outside the gene matches. Germline-derived CDR1 and CDR2 are MNHEY and SVGAGI. CDR3 region: CASSLRGMNTEAFF. CDR3 DNA sequence: TGTGCCAGCAGCCTCAGGGGGATGAACACTGAAGCTTTCTTT.

The chain links TRBV19 to TRBJ2-3; 8 bases are shared with TRBD1. CDR1 LNHDA and CDR2 SQIVND come from the germline V gene (reference sequence). The CDR3 totals 15 residues. The V and J ends lost 6 bases and 0 bases, in that order; junction bases with no gene match: 5. Written as DNA, the CDR3 is TGTGCCAGTAGCAACAGGGGGATCAGCACAGATACGCAGTATTTT. It is translated as CASSNRGISTDTQYF.

The genes are TRBV5-1 and TRBJ1-1, with 8 bases that match TRBD1. V trimming: 5 bases; J trimming: 3 bases; junction bases outside the gene matches: 12. Germline V gives CDR1 SGHRS, CDR2 YFSETQ. The length of the CDR3 is 16 residues. The CDR3, as DNA: TGCGCCAGCAGTTCTGCAGGGGGCTTTAGGTACACTGAAGCTTTCTTT. Protein sequence: CASSSAGGFRYTEAFF. Supplemented by reference TRBV5-1 and TRBJ1-1, the full variable domain reads KAGVTQTPRYLIKTRGQQVTLSCSPISGHRSVSWYQQTPGQGLQFLFEYFSETQRNKGNFPGRFSGRQFSNSRSEMNVSTLELGDSALYLCASSSAGGFRYTEAFFGQGTRLTVV.

The rearrangement uses TRBV29-1 and TRBJ2-7; 7 nucleotides line up with TRBD1. Trimming took 3 bases from V and 4 from J; bases not matched to a gene: 15. The CDR3 spans 16 residues. Germline loops: CDR1 SQVTM, CDR2 ANQGSEA. The CDR3 sequence: CSVDRGVRGPRYEQYF. CDR3 nucleotides: TGCAGCGTTGACCGCGGAGTAAGGGGGCCCCGGTACGAGCAGTACTTC.

The genes are TRBV4-1 and TRBJ1-2, with 8 bases identical to TRBD1. The CDR3 is made up of 18 amino acids. The V segment lost 3 bases and the J segment 3 bases; nucleotides outside the gene matches: 15. Germline V gene data show CDR1 as MGHRA and CDR2 as YSYEKL. CDR3 sequence reads: CASSHTGGFNVGDYGYTF. The CDR3 DNA sequence: TGCGCCAGCAGCCATACAGGGGGGTTTAATGTTGGTGACTATGGCTACACCTTC.

This chain connects TRBV13 to TRBJ1-1; D gene uncertain. Germline V gives CDR1 PRHDT, CDR2 FYEKMQ (reference sequence). Trimming took off 5 bases at V and 6 bases at J, with 10 bases between the two ends. The length of the CDR3 is 12 residues. Here the CDR3 DNA reads TGTGCCAGCAGCCTCATGGCGGCTGAAGCTTTCTTT. As protein: CASSLMAAEAFF.

This clone was seen only once. The V gene is TRBV9, the J gene TRBJ2-1; tentative D call: TRBD2 (6 bases). The CDR3 consists of 16 residues. Germline lookup yields CDR1 SGDLS and CDR2 YYNGEE. V was shortened by 0 bases and J by 3 bases, with 13 bases between the two germline ends. CDR3 region: CASSVASGVIYNEQFF. DNA for the CDR3: TGTGCCAGCAGCGTAGCCTCGGGAGTGATCTACAATGAGCAGTTCTTC.

The chain employs TRBV9 and TRBJ2-3, with 10 bases lining up with TRBD2. The CDR3 has 17 residues. The germline gives CDR1 SGDLS, CDR2 YYNGEE. V was clipped by 5 bases and J by 5 bases; unmatched bases: 14. CDR3 loop: CASSIPHGLAGEDTQYF. CDR3 nucleotides: TGTGCCAGCAGTATCCCCCACGGGCTAGCGGGAGAAGATACGCAGTATTTT. The full variable domain, rest sourced from reference TRBV9 and TRBJ2-3, is DSGVTQTPKHLITATGQRVTLRCSPRSGDLSVYWYQQSLDQGLQFLIQYYNGEERAKGNILERFSAQQFPDLHSELNLSSLELGDSALYFCASSIPHGLAGEDTQYFGPGTRLTVL.

This chain links TRBV2 with TRBJ2-2, with 11 bases lining up with TRBD2. This CDR3 contains 15 residues. Germline trimming cut 9 bases from V and 3 bases from J; bases unmatched to any gene: 6. Germline CDR1 SNHLY, CDR2 FYNNEI. CDR3 sequence reads: CASSGGAFDTGELFF. CDR3 bases: TGTGCCAGTAGCGGGGGGGCCTTTGACACCGGGGAGCTGTTTTTT.

The chain employs TRBV19 and TRBJ1-2, with a weak D call TRBD1 (6 bases). Germline-derived CDR1 and CDR2 are LNHDA and SQIVND (reference sequence). The CDR3 is 15 amino acids. V shed 5 bases and J shed 4 bases, with 17 bases lying between them. The CDR3 spells CASSVQGGNLYGYTF. The CDR3 bases are TGTGCCAGTAGTGTACAGGGAGGGAACCTCTATGGCTACACCTTC.

The V gene is TRBV2, the J gene TRBJ1-3; TRBD1 matches 8 bases. V lost 2 bases to trimming and J lost 4 bases; unmatched junction nucleotides: 4. Germline V lookup: CDR1 SNHLY, CDR2 FYNNEI. This CDR3 region has 15 residues. The DNA for the CDR3 is TGTGCCAGCAGTGAAAGGACAGGGTTAGGAAACACCATATATTTT. This sequence encodes CASSERTGLGNTIYF. Combining the CDR3 with reference TRBV2 and TRBJ1-3 gives the whole variable domain EPEVTQTPSHQVTQMGQEVILRCVPISNHLYFYWYRQILGQKVEFLVSFYNNEISEKSEIFDDQFSVERPDGSNFTLKIRSTKLEDSAMYFCASSERTGLGNTIYFGEGSWLTVV.

The chain carries TRBV5-4 and TRBJ2-3; possibly TRBD1 for D (6 bases). This CDR3 is 13 amino acids long. The ends were cut back, 0 bases at V and 4 bases at J, with 6 bases in the middle. Germline CDR1 is SGHNT and CDR2 is YYREEE (reference sequence). In DNA, the CDR3 is TGTGCCAGCAGCTTGGAGGGGGCAGATACGCAGTATTTT. Protein product: CASSLEGADTQYF.